The rows below give T cell receptor beta chains drawn from one sample of a study of OX40 agonist ivuxolimab in advanced cancers. Sequenced by immunoSEQ multiplex PCR; TCRdb stores in-frame clones only, minus some. The repertoire holds 90,000 to 100,000 clones, with 75% to 90% as singletons. The material sequenced was CD4+ or CD8+ T cells sorted from blood, taken in a trial of the OX40 agonist ivuxolimab. These receptors came from an adult with an advanced solid tumor such as melanoma, head and neck, liver or kidney cancer. Each CDR3 is given with its conserved first and last residue. Each record gives: J gene, D gene, V gene, CDR3 length, CDR3 protein. A D gene is named only where the DNA matches it firmly.

TRBJ2-5,.,TRBV6-1,13,CATSADLGGTQYF
TRBJ2-2,.,TRBV5-1,14,CASSPASTTGELFF
TRBJ2-5,.,TRBV18,13,CASSPGREETQYF
TRBJ1-5,.,TRBV5-5,15,CASSLGFGGAQPQHF
TRBJ2-4,.,TRBV7-2,15,CASSFVRSQGNIQYF
TRBJ1-6,TRBD1,TRBV30,14,CAWTGTGGGSPLHF
TRBJ2-7,.,TRBV21-1,17,CASSITSGRAKTYEQYF
TRBJ2-3,.,TRBV7-2,14,CASSPGPAVDTQYF
TRBJ2-5,.,TRBV29-1,12,CSAGRVWETQYF
TRBJ2-5,.,TRBV19,13,CASSIGGQETQYF
TRBJ1-2,.,TRBV6-1,10,CASSEYGYTF
TRBJ1-1,TRBD1,TRBV5-1,15,CASSGTGGTGTEAFF
TRBJ1-4,TRBD1,TRBV6-1,17,CASSGGQGLGGKGKLFF
TRBJ2-5,.,TRBV6-5,15,CASSSRGTGTETQYF
TRBJ1-1,.,TRBV19,17,CASSIPGAPTGNTEAFF
TRBJ1-1,.,TRBV19,14,CASKSGGVRTEAFF
TRBJ1-1,.,TRBV20-1,10,CSAQNTEAFF
TRBJ1-2,.,TRBV4-3,16,CASSQDLRGAAGGYTF
TRBJ1-2,.,TRBV7-5,14,CARSSGHSEYGYTF
TRBJ2-2,TRBD2,TRBV5-4,16,CASSWGLAVNTGELFF
TRBJ2-1,.,TRBV6-1,12,CASSTDYNEQFF
TRBJ1-1,.,TRBV9,13,CASSVAPNTEAFF
TRBJ1-1,.,TRBV6-6,14,CASSQQEALTEAFF
TRBJ2-7,.,TRBV5-1,15,CASSLRFPGIDEQYF
TRBJ1-4,TRBD1,TRBV25-1,16,CASSVQGGRIDEKLFF
TRBJ2-3,.,TRBV13,15,CASSLVTSLPNTQYF